This TCR beta chain was identified in a study of identifying expanded T cells in peripheral blood. Study-level findings and limits: Differentially abundant clones: about 1.3 between replicates, about 15 at roughly 13 days, 19 to 20 at four. Variance in clone template counts between approximately two-week samples significantly increased with total template count across all healthy donors.

As to this clone: What it binds is not known.

Healthy donors had no documented immune events, such as infections, while sampled. Only in-frame clones appear in the TCRdb table, and some are missing; sequencing was by immunoSEQ multiplex PCR. The sample has some 78,000 clones, roughly 86% seen once. Trimming at V came to 5 bases and at J to 8 bases, leaving 18 bases not matched to a gene. Germline values: CDR1 MNHEY, CDR2 SMNVEV (reference sequence). This CDR3 comprises 17 residues. This TCR was recovered from a person aged 18 to 70 in good health. J is TRBJ1-2 and V is TRBV27, with 9 positions matching TRBD1. The sample consisted of blood. The CDR3 nucleotides are TGTGCCAGCAGTCCCCGGCCGGGACAGGGCGATAGAGGGGGCTACACCTTC. This gives the protein CASSPRPGQGDRGGYTF.